The entry below describes one TCR beta chain. This record comes from a study of blood T cell repertoires in COVID-19. Study details: Researchers got acute and convalescent COVID-19 samples from the United States, Italy and Spain.

From germline, CDR1 is SGDLS and CDR2 YYNGEE. The CDR3 length is 14 residues. The junction had 6 bases not matched to a gene; V was cut back by 5 bases and J by 3 bases. Produced via immunoSEQ multiplex PCR; TCRdb's table is partial and in-frame only. The table includes approximately 97,000 clones, 70% to 90% detected once. The V gene is TRBV9, the J gene TRBJ2-7, with TRBD1 matching 9 bases. The sequencing input was peripheral blood. This receptor was taken from a human donor in a cohort sampled during active COVID-19. In nucleotides, the CDR3 is TGTGCCAGCAGTGTACAGGGGGCAGGCTACGAGCAGTACTTC. Its translation is CASSVQGAGYEQYF.